This TCR beta chain is from a study of control samples from healthy donors and cancer patients. The assay was immunoSEQ multiplex PCR, and TCRdb's table has in-frame clones only and misses some. The sample comprises fewer than 200,000 clones, 90% of which are singletons, and approximately 1.4% rests with the top ten. The material sequenced was blood. The sequence was obtained from a woman between 50 and 59 years old in good health.

The CDR3 DNA sequence: TGTGCCAGCAGCCGGGGGGGCGGAAACACCATATATTTT. Encoded protein: CASSRGGGNTIYF. This chain joins TRBV7-2 and TRBJ1-3, with D possibly being TRBD1 (6 bases). V was clipped by 5 bases and J by 4 bases, with 9 bases between them. From germline, CDR1 is SGHTA and CDR2 FQGNSA. The CDR3 covers 13 residues. The complete variable domain, with remaining parts taken from reference TRBV7-2 and TRBJ1-3, reads GAGVSQSPSNKVTEKGKDVELRCDPISGHTALYWYRQSLGQGLEFLIYFQGNSAPDKSGLPSDRFSAERTGGSVSTLTIQRTQQEDSAVYLCASSRGGGNTIYFGEGSWLTVV.